This T cell receptor beta chain derives from a study of identical twins. Notes on the study in general: Researchers reported weaker excess twin sharing in beta out-of-frame sequences.

TCRdb ran MiXCR on the 5' RACE reads and lists one entry per CDR3 protein. The data contain 220,000 or so distinct CDR3 sequences, about 7% of them singletons. The CDR3 is 14 residues long. In germline, CDR1 is SGHVS, CDR2 FNYEAQ. V dropped 5 bases and J dropped 2 bases, with 12 bases sitting between them. As regards this clonotype: Its antigen is currently unknown.

These same records also appear under a second study, on yellow fever vaccine responses in identical twins.

V is TRBV7-6 and J is TRBJ2-5; D is unclear. This TCR was sampled from a woman between 18 and 30 years old in good health. Sequencing was performed on memory (CD45RO+) T cells sorted from blood. CDR3 protein: CASSRLRIQETQYF. For the CDR3, the DNA is TGTGCCAGCAGCCGCCTTCGTATACAAGAGACCCAGTACTTC.